This T cell receptor (beta chain) was identified in a study of CD8 T cells in Susac syndrome. This clonotype was counted a single time. What it binds is unknown. Study-wide results and caveats: Regarding the TCR sequencing and HLA analysis, the study admitted that a relatively small number of individuals were involved.

Random hexamers were used to reverse transcribe the RNA input (roughly 0.5 to 1 ug). A multiplex approach, immunoSEQ multiplex PCR, amplified TCR beta CDR3 across 54 Vbeta and 13 Jbeta. One entry per CDR3 protein, called by TCRdb with MiXCR from the immunoSEQ multiplex PCR reads. This sample has some 300,000 distinct CDR3 sequences; roughly 85% occur once, and the top ten carry roughly 0.21%. High-throughput TCR beta sequencing covered peripheral CD8+ and CD4+ T cells. Those who served as multiple sclerosis controls were treatment-naive patients with stable or active relapsing-remitting disease. The receptor's source is a human donor with multiple sclerosis. Sequenced: CD8+ T cells from PBMCs.

In nucleotides, the CDR3 is TGCGCCAGCAGCCAAGACGGGACCTTCTACGAGCAGTACTTC. Its translation is CASSQDGTFYEQYF. The V gene is TRBV4-3, the J gene TRBJ2-7; D possibly uses TRBD1 or TRBD2 (5 bases each). This CDR3 contains 14 residues. Trimming stripped 0 bases from V and 3 bases from J, with 9 bases between. Germline CDR1 LGHNA, CDR2 YSLEER.